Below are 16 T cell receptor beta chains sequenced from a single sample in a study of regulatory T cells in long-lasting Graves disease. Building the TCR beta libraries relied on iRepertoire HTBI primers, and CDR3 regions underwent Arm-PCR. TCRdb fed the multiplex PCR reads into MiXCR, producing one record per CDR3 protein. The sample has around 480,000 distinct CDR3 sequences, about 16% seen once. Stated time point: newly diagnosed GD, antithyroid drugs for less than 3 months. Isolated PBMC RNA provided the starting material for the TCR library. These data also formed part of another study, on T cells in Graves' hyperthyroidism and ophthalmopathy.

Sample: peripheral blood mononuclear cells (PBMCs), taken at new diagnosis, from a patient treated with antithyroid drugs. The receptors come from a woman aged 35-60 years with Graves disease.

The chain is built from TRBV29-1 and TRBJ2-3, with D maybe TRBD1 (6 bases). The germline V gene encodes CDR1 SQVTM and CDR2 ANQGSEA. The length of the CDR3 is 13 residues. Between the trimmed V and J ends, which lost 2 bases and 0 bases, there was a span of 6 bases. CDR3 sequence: CSVETGSTDTQYF. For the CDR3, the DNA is TGCAGCGTTGAAACAGGGAGCACAGATACGCAGTATTTT.

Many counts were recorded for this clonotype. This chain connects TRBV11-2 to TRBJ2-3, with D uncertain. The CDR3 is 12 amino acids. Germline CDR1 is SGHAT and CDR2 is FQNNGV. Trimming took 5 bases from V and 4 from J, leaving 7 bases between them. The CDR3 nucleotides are TGTGCCAGCAGCCAGATCGCAGATACGCAGTATTTT. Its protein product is CASSQIADTQYF.

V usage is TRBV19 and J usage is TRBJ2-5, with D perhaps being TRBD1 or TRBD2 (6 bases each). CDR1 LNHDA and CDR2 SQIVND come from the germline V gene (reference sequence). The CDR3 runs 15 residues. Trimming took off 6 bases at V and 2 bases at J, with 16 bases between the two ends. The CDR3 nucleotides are TGTGCCAGTAGCGGGTACGGGGGCGTACAAGAGACCCAGTACTTC. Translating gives CASSGYGGVQETQYF.

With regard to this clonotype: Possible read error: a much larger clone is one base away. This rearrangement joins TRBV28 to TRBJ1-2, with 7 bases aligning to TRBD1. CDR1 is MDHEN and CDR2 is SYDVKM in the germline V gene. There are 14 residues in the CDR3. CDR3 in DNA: TGTGCCGGCAGTCCGGACAGGTCCTTCTATGGCTACACCTTC. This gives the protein CAGSPDRSFYGYTF.

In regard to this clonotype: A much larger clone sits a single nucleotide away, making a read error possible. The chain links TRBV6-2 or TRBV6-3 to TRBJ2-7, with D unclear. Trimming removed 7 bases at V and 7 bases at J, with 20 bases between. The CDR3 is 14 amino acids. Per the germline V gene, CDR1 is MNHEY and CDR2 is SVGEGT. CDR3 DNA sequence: TGTGCCAGCAACCCACGGACGGAGCGCAATGAGCAGTACTTC. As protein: CASNPRTERNEQYF.

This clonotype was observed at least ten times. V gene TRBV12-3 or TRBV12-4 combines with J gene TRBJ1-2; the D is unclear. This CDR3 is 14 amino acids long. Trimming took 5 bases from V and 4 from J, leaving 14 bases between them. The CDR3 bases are TGTGCCAGCAGTGCCAGCCTCGAGGGCTATGGCTACACCTTC. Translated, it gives CASSASLEGYGYTF.

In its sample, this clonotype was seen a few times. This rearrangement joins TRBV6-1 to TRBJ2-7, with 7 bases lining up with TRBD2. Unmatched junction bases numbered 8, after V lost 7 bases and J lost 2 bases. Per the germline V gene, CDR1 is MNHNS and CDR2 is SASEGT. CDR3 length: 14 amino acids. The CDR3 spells CASNRLATTYEQYF. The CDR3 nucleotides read TGTGCCAGCAATAGACTAGCTACAACCTACGAGCAGTACTTC.

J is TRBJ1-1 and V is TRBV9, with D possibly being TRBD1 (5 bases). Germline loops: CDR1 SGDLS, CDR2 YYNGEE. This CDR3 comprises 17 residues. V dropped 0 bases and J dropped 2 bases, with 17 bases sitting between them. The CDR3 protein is CASSVGIGGGGNTEAFF. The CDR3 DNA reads TGTGCCAGCAGCGTAGGAATCGGGGGGGGGGGAAACACTGAAGCTTTCTTT.

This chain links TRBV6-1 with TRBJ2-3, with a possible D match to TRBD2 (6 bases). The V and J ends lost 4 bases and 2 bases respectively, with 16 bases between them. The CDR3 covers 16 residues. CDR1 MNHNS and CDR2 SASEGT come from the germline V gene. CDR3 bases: TGTGCCAGCAGTGGTTTTCGGGGGAGTATCACAGATACGCAGTATTTT. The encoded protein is CASSGFRGSITDTQYF.

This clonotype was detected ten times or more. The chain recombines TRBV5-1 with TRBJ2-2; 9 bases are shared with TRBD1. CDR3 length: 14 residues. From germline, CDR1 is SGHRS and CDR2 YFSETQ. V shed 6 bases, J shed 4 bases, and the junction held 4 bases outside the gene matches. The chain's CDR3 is CASMRTGVTGELFF. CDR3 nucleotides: TGCGCCAGCATGAGGACAGGGGTCACCGGGGAGCTGTTTTTT.

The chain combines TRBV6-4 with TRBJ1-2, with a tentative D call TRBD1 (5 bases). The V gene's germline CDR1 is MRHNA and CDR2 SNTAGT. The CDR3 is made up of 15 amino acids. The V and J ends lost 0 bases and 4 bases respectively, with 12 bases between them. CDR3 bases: TGTGCCAGCAGTGACTCACGCAGGGAGGGCTATGGCTACACCTTC. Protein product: CASSDSRREGYGYTF.

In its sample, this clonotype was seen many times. The CDR3 DNA is TGCGCCAGCAGTGCGGAACTTTTCGGCGAGCAGTACTTC. This encodes CASSAELFGEQYF. The chain carries TRBV10-1 and TRBJ2-7, with no clear D. The CDR3 is made up of 13 amino acids. Germline values: CDR1 WNHNN, CDR2 SYGVQD (reference sequence). Trimming took 4 bases from V and 6 from J, leaving 13 bases between them.

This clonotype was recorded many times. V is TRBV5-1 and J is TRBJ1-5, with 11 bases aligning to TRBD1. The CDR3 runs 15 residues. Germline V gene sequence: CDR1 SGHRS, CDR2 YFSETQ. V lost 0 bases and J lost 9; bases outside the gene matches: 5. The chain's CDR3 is CASSLGTGGEGPQHF. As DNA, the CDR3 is TGCGCCAGCAGCTTGGGGACAGGGGGCGAGGGGCCCCAGCATTTT.

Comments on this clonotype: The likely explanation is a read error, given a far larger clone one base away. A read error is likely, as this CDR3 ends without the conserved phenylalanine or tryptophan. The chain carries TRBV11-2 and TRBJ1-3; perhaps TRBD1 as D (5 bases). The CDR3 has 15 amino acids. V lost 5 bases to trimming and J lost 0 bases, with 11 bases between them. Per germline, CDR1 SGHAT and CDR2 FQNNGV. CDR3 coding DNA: TGTGCCAGCAGCCTAACCGGGACCTCTGGAAACACCATATATTCT. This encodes CASSLTGTSGNTIYS.

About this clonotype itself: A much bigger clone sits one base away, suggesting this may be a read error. CDR3 in amino acids: CASSYSTRRNTEAFF. The CDR3 DNA reads TGTGCCAGCAGTTACTCGACCCGTCGGAACACTGAAGCTTTCTTT. This chain links TRBV6-2 or TRBV6-3 with TRBJ1-1; no definite D call. Trimming left V 0 bases short and J 1 base short, with 9 bases between. Germline CDR1 MNHEY, CDR2 SVGEGT. There are 15 residues in the CDR3.

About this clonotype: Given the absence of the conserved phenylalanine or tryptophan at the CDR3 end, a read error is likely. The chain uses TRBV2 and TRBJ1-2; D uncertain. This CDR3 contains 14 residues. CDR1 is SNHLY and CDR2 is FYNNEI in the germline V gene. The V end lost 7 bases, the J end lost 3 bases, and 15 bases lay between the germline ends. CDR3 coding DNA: TGTGCCAGCAAGGCCGCGACCTCGGACTATGGCTACACCCTC. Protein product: CASKAATSDYGYTL.